The TCR beta chain under discussion was sequenced for a study of cytomegalovirus exposure and HLA in healthy donors. The PCR had 60 Vbeta and 13 Jbeta primers. TCRdb's copy holds only in-frame clones and misses some; the assay was immunoSEQ multiplex PCR. In all, the sample yields tens of thousands of clones. The clonotype was recovered from a young woman in good health and CMV-seropositive. The sequenced sample consisted of PBMCs.

The CDR3 loop reads CASSSPSDRGWTEAFF. In nucleotides, the CDR3 is TGTGCCAGCAGTTCCCCCTCCGACAGGGGATGGACTGAAGCTTTCTTT. J is TRBJ1-1 and V is TRBV6-5; 8 bases align to TRBD1. V lost 4 bases, J lost 5 bases, and 12 bases stayed unmatched. CDR1 is MNHEY and CDR2 is SVGAGI in the germline V gene. The CDR3 covers 16 residues.